A selection of T cell receptor beta chains follows, all from one sample in a study of T-cell reconstitution after alpha-beta-depleted transplantation in children. Each CDR3 protein gets one entry after TCRdb re-called the PCR reads with MiXCR. The data show about 220,000 distinct CDR3 sequences, approximately 17% seen once. This material consisted of PBMCs, mostly from graft donor cells, taken 360 days after TCRalphabeta/CD19-depleted stem cell transplant. These receptors were taken from a male patient aged 2 to 10 who had a stem cell transplant for acute lymphoblastic leukemia, so the T cells may come from the graft donor. Each CDR3 is given with its conserved first and last residue. A D gene is named only where the DNA matches it firmly. Rows may omit the clone size; those that give it use once, few, many or a size class.

NA	TRBD1	TRBJ1-1	TRBV19	TGTGCCACCCACACAGGGGAAGGGACTGAAGCTTTCTTT	CATHTGEGTEAFF
few	NA	TRBJ2-3	TRBV4-3	TGCGCCAGCAGCCAAGATGCAACCGTCACAGATACGCAGTATTTT	CASSQDATVTDTQYF
NA	TRBD2	TRBJ2-1	TRBV7-2	TGTGCCAGCAGCTCTACTTTGACTAGCGGGGGTTACAATGAGCAGTTCTTC	CASSSTLTSGGYNEQFF
NA	NA	TRBJ2-7	TRBV7-6	TGTGCCAGCAGTACCCCTGGGGGAGGCGAGCAGTACTTC	CASSTPGGGEQYF
NA	NA	TRBJ2-1	TRBV6-2/TRBV6-3	TGTGCCAGCAGTTACCAGGGACGGCGAAGGGGAGTTGATGAGCAGTTCTTC	CASSYQGRRRGVDEQFF
NA	NA	TRBJ2-1	TRBV2	TGTGCCAGCAGTGCTAGGGCAGGGGTTTGGAAAAATGAGCAGTTCTTC	CASSARAGVWKNEQFF
few	TRBD1	TRBJ1-6	TRBV7-3	TGTGCCAGCAGCTTAGGGACAGTCCATTCACCCCTCCACTTT	CASSLGTVHSPLHF
NA	NA	TRBJ2-7	TRBV6-1	TGTGCCAGCAGCTCCTACCGCTTAGGGGAGCACGAGCAGTACTTC	CASSSYRLGEHEQYF
many	NA	TRBJ1-4	TRBV12-3/TRBV12-4	TGTGCCAGCAGTTTCGGGACGGCGCTGTTTTTT	CASSFGTALFF
NA	NA	TRBJ1-3	TRBV4-3	TGCGCCAGCAGCCAAGCAGGATCTGGAAACACCATATATTTT	CASSQAGSGNTIYF
few	TRBD1	TRBJ1-6	TRBV12-3/TRBV12-4	TGTGCCAGCAGTTCCCGGACAGGGTCAGGCTCTAATTCACCCCTCCACTTT	CASSSRTGSGSNSPLHF
few	TRBD1	TRBJ2-3	TRBV5-6	TGTGCCAGCAGCGCCAACACAGGGGTGGGCACAGATACGCAGTATTTT	CASSANTGVGTDTQYF
few	NA	TRBJ2-1	TRBV5-5	TGTGCCAGCAGCTTGATACAGGGAAGGAATGAGCAGTTCTTC	CASSLIQGRNEQFF
NA	NA	TRBJ1-1	TRBV12-3/TRBV12-4	TGTGCCAGCAGTTTAGGGGGGGCCAGAAACACTGAAGCTTTCTTT	CASSLGGARNTEAFF
few	NA	TRBJ2-1	TRBV7-2	TGTGCCAGCAGCCCCAGCAGGGGGGGGTACGAGCAGTTCTTC	CASSPSRGGYEQFF
many	NA	TRBJ2-1	TRBV3-1	TGTGCCAGCAGCCAAGCGGGACATCTCAATGAGCAGTTCTTC	CASSQAGHLNEQFF
NA	TRBD2	TRBJ2-1	TRBV24-1	TGTGCCACCAGCCCCGGGACTAGCCGCTACAATGAGCAGTTCTTC	CATSPGTSRYNEQFF
many	NA	TRBJ2-7	TRBV12-3/TRBV12-4	TGTGCCAGCAGTCCGGACATTTACGAGCAGTACTTC	CASSPDIYEQYF
few	TRBD1	TRBJ1-1	TRBV10-3	TGTGCCATCAGAGACAACAGGGGCATGAACACTGAAGCTTTCTTT	CAIRDNRGMNTEAFF
NA	NA	TRBJ2-7	TRBV4-2	TGTGCCAGCAGCCAAGATTGGGACGGGAGCGCCTACGAGCAGTACTTC	CASSQDWDGSAYEQYF
few	NA	TRBJ1-2	TRBV4-3	TGCGCCAGCAGCCAAGCCCCCTCCTATGGCTACACCTTC	CASSQAPSYGYTF
many	TRBD2	TRBJ2-3	TRBV6-6	TGTGCCAGCACTACAAATCCGGGACTAGCGGGGATGGATACGCAGTATTTT	CASTTNPGLAGMDTQYF
NA	NA	TRBJ2-5	TRBV4-1	TGCGCCAGCAGCCAAGTTTATTTCGGGAAACAGGGAGGAGAAGAGACCCAGTACTTC	CASSQVYFGKQGGEETQYF
few	TRBD2	TRBJ2-1	TRBV10-2	TGCGCCAGCAGGGGACTAGCGGGGGGGACCTACAATGAGCAGTTCTTC	CASRGLAGGTYNEQFF
NA	TRBD2	TRBJ2-1	TRBV7-8	TGTGCCAGCAGCTCCGGCACCGGGACTAGCGGAAGAAGGGGCTCCAATGAGCAGTTCTTC	CASSSGTGTSGRRGSNEQFF
NA	NA	TRBJ2-1	TRBV5-1	TGCGCCAGCAGCACACCTGGGCAAAGGAGTCCCCGCTCCTCCTACAATGAGCAGTTCTTC	CASSTPGQRSPRSSYNEQFF
NA	TRBD1	TRBJ1-5	TRBV20-1	TGCAGTGCTTTAGACAGGGGCAATCAGCCCCAGCATTTT	CSALDRGNQPQHF
many	NA	TRBJ2-5	TRBV7-2	TGTGCCAGCAGCTTATTGGCGGAGTTCCAAGAGACCCAGTACTTC	CASSLLAEFQETQYF
NA	NA	TRBJ2-1	TRBV29-1	TGCAGCGCTATAGGAACAGGGAGGCTCAATGAGCAGTTCTTC	CSAIGTGRLNEQFF
few	NA	TRBJ2-2	TRBV4-3	TGCGCCAGCAGAAAACTACTTGCGAACACCGGGGAGCTGTTTTTT	CASRKLLANTGELFF
NA	NA	TRBJ2-7	TRBV18	TGTGCCAGCTCACCACCGTCCGGCGAAGGGGACTACGAGCAGTACTTC	CASSPPSGEGDYEQYF
few	NA	TRBJ2-1	TRBV7-2	TGTGCCAGCAGCTTAGGCTGGAGGGATTACAATGAGCAGTTCTTC	CASSLGWRDYNEQFF
few	NA	TRBJ1-2	TRBV29-1	TGCAGCGCCCCAACAGGGAATGGCTACACCTTC	CSAPTGNGYTF
few	TRBD2	TRBJ2-2	TRBV29-1	TGCAGCGGCCCCGGGACTAGCAACACCGGGGAGCTGTTTTTT	CSGPGTSNTGELFF
few	TRBD1	TRBJ1-4	TRBV15	TGTGCCACCAGCAGAGGGACAGGGCCTAATGAAAAACTGTTTTTT	CATSRGTGPNEKLFF
NA	TRBD2	TRBJ2-3	TRBV28	TGTGCCAGCAGTTCAGACATAGCGGGGGAAGACACAGATACGCAGTATTTT	CASSSDIAGEDTDTQYF
NA	TRBD1	TRBJ2-7	TRBV5-1	TGCGCCAGCAGCTTGGGACAGGGCCTAACCTACGAGCAGTACTTC	CASSLGQGLTYEQYF
NA	NA	TRBJ2-2	TRBV5-5	TGTGCCAGCAGCTTACGGGGAGAGGAAACCGGGGAGCTGTTTTTT	CASSLRGEETGELFF
few	TRBD2	TRBJ2-1	TRBV9	TGTGCCAGCAGCGCAGAACTAGCGGACTCCTACAATGAGCAGTTCTTC	CASSAELADSYNEQFF
NA	TRBD1	TRBJ2-5	TRBV7-2	TGTGCCAGCAGCCCATGGGACAGGGGTGGAGAGACCCAGTACTTC	CASSPWDRGGETQYF
many	NA	TRBJ2-3	TRBV7-2	TGTGCCAGCAGCTTAGGATTGACGGGGGATACGCAGTATTTT	CASSLGLTGDTQYF
few	NA	TRBJ2-5	TRBV5-5	TGTGCCAGCAACCGCCTGAGTCAGGAGACCCAGTACTTC	CASNRLSQETQYF
NA	NA	TRBJ1-2	TRBV20-1	TGCAGTGCTAGAGAAGAACCGCTTAACTATGGCTACACCTTC	CSAREEPLNYGYTF
NA	NA	TRBJ2-7	TRBV6-1	TGTGCCAGCAGATGGGGCCGCCTAGCCTACGAGCAGTACTTC	CASRWGRLAYEQYF
few	NA	TRBJ2-5	TRBV7-6	TGTGCCAGCAGCTGGCAAGAGACCCAGTACTTC	CASSWQETQYF
NA	NA	TRBJ1-6	TRBV3-1	TGTGCCAGCAGCCAAGTCGGAGGGCCGGGACATGCCGGGGGTTCACCCCTCCACTTT	CASSQVGGPGHAGGSPLHF